Following are 29 T cell receptor beta chains from one sample sequenced in a study of blood T cell repertoires in COVID-19. The repertoire was sequenced with immunoSEQ multiplex PCR; TCRdb's copy has only in-frame clones and lacks some. Of 300,000 to 400,000 clones in the sample, around 89% are singletons; the top ten hold around 3%. Material: peripheral blood. These receptors all come from a woman in her twenties or thirties with COVID-19, enrolled during active disease.

This chain joins TRBV9 and TRBJ1-5; TRBD1 aligns across 11 bases. This CDR3 has 15 amino acids. Germline V gives CDR1 SGDLS, CDR2 YYNGEE. V dropped 3 bases and J dropped 4; count of bases not matched to a gene: 3. CDR3 sequence (DNA): TGTGCCAGCAGCGGGGGACAGGGGGGAAATCAGCCCCAGCATTTT. Its protein is CASSGGQGGNQPQHF.

This chain joins TRBV5-1 and TRBJ2-5; TRBD1 matches 7 bases. Germline assignment: CDR1 SGHRS and CDR2 YFSETQ. The CDR3 consists of 15 residues. Unmatched junction bases numbered 11, after V lost 4 bases and J lost 5 bases. The CDR3 is CASSQGTEFWETQYF. CDR3 in DNA: TGCGCCAGCAGCCAGGGGACAGAGTTTTGGGAGACCCAGTACTTC. Variable domain in full (rest from reference TRBV5-1 and TRBJ2-5): KAGVTQTPRYLIKTRGQQVTLSCSPISGHRSVSWYQQTPGQGLQFLFEYFSETQRNKGNFPGRFSGRQFSNSRSEMNVSTLELGDSALYLCASSQGTEFWETQYFGPGTRLLVL.

The chain joins TRBV30 to TRBJ1-1, with 11 bases matching TRBD1. CDR1 is GTSNPN and CDR2 is SVGIG in the germline V gene (reference sequence). The CDR3 is 12 amino acids. V trimming: 2 bases; J trimming: 14 bases; junction bases outside the gene matches: 7. This CDR3 reads CAWSPGTGGWFF. As DNA, the CDR3 is TGTGCCTGGAGTCCCGGGACAGGGGGGTGGTTCTTT.

The chain is built from TRBV7-2 and TRBJ2-3; 10 bases map to TRBD2. The V gene end was trimmed by 1 base and the J gene end by 2 bases; junction bases not matched to a gene: 3. The germline gives CDR1 SGHTA, CDR2 FQGNSA. This CDR3 contains 16 residues. The CDR3 loop is CASSLVTSGYTDTQYF. The CDR3 DNA follows: TGTGCCAGCAGCTTAGTGACTAGCGGGTACACAGATACGCAGTATTTT.

The chain carries TRBV3-1 (or the pseudogene TRBV3-2) and TRBJ2-7; TRBD1 matches at 7 bases. This CDR3 contains 16 residues. Germline loops: CDR1 LGHDT, CDR2 YNNKEL (reference sequence). J lost 2 bases, V lost 0 bases, and 7 bases had no gene match. The CDR3 coding sequence is TGTGCCAGCAGCCAAGATGGGCAGGGGGACCCCTACGAGCAGTACGTC. Amino acid sequence: CASSQDGQGDPYEQYV.

This chain joins TRBV5-5 and TRBJ2-7; 7 nucleotides match TRBD2. The CDR3 has 16 amino acids. Germline V gene lookup returns CDR1 SGHKS and CDR2 YYEKEE (reference sequence). J lost 6 bases, V lost 1 base, and 13 bases had no gene match. CDR3 sequence (DNA): TGTGCCAGCAGCTTGTATGGGACTAAGAACACGGGCGAGCAGTACGTC. Translation gives CASSLYGTKNTGEQYV.

The chain combines TRBV5-4 with TRBJ2-3, with a weak D call TRBD1 (6 bases). Between the trimmed V and J ends, which lost 4 bases and 6 bases, there was a span of 18 bases. The CDR3 runs to 15 residues. The germline V gene has CDR1 SGHNT and CDR2 YYREEE (reference sequence). CDR3 DNA: TGTGCCAGCAGCCTGGACCAGAGGGGGATCGATACGCAGTATTTT. Translating it yields CASSLDQRGIDTQYF.

The chain uses TRBV2 and TRBJ2-1; 7 bases are a match to TRBD2. J was trimmed by 8 bases and V by 6 bases; bases with no gene match: 4. The CDR3 length is 12 residues. In germline, CDR1 is SNHLY, CDR2 FYNNEI. The CDR3 sequence: CASSRDYYEQFF. In DNA form, the CDR3 reads TGTGCCAGCAGCCGGGACTATTATGAGCAGTTCTTC.

The rearrangement links TRBV5-5 to TRBJ2-6, with 12 positions matching TRBD2. CDR1 and CDR2 from the germline V gene are SGHKS and YYEKEE (reference sequence). This CDR3 has 18 amino acids. V shed 1 base, J shed 4 bases, and the junction held 6 bases outside the gene matches. In nucleotides, the CDR3 is TGTGCCAGCAGCTTGCGGCTAGCGGGAGGGCTAGGGGCCAACGTCCTGACTTTC. It yields the protein CASSLRLAGGLGANVLTF. Drawing the rest from reference TRBV5-5 and TRBJ2-6, the complete variable domain is DAGVTQSPTHLIKTRGQQVTLRCSPISGHKSVSWYQQVLGQGPQFIFQYYEKEERGRGNFPDRFSARQFPNYSSELNVNALLLGDSALYLCASSLRLAGGLGANVLTFGAGSRLTVL.

This chain connects TRBV5-1 to TRBJ1-5, with D possibly matching TRBD1 (6 bases). V was clipped by 3 bases and J by 6 bases, with 19 bases between them. The germline CDR1 and CDR2 sequences are SGHRS and YFSETQ. The CDR3 spans 16 residues. The CDR3: CASSWGTLAWGQPQHF. The CDR3 DNA is TGCGCCAGCAGCTGGGGGACACTCGCCTGGGGTCAGCCCCAGCATTTT.

Written as DNA, the CDR3 is TGCAGCGTTGAAGATCGTAACTTTTACTCGAACACTGAAGCTTTCTTT. Its translation: CSVEDRNFYSNTEAFF. The chain links TRBV29-1 to TRBJ1-1; no firm D call. Between the trimmed V and J ends, which lost 0 bases and 1 base, there was a span of 15 bases. Germline-derived CDR1 and CDR2 are SQVTM and ANQGSEA. This CDR3 has 16 residues.

The chain uses TRBV2 and TRBJ1-2; 10 positions match TRBD1. The trim removed 8 bases at V and 7 bases at J, leaving 13 bases unmatched. Per the germline V gene, CDR1 is SNHLY and CDR2 is FYNNEI. This CDR3 comprises 15 residues. This CDR3 is CASPAPNGQGVGYTF. The CDR3 DNA follows: TGTGCCAGCCCCGCCCCTAATGGACAGGGGGTTGGCTACACCTTC.

The CDR3 reads CASSPIQGSSYNEQFF. In nucleotides, the CDR3 is TGTGCCAGCAGCCCCATACAGGGATCTTCCTACAATGAGCAGTTCTTC. The V gene is TRBV7-6, the J gene TRBJ2-1, with a possible D match to TRBD1 (6 bases). This CDR3 has 16 amino acids. V was clipped by 5 bases and J by 1 base, with 15 bases between them. Germline assignment: CDR1 SGHVS and CDR2 FNYEAQ. Complete variable domain (other parts from reference TRBV7-6 and TRBJ2-1): GAGVSQSPRYKVTKRGQDVALRCDPISGHVSLYWYRQALGQGPEFLTYFNYEAQQDKSGLPNDRFSAERPEGSISTLTIQRTEQRDSAMYRCASSPIQGSSYNEQFFGPGTRLTVL.

V and J are TRBV27 and TRBJ1-5; tentative D call: TRBD1 (6 bases). This CDR3 is built from 14 residues. Germline CDR1 and CDR2: MNHEY and SMNVEV (reference sequence). Trimming shortened V by 0 bases and J by 6 bases, and 9 bases separated the two germline ends. The CDR3 loop reads CASSLSRGGQPQHF. The CDR3 nucleotides are TGTGCCAGCAGTTTATCAAGGGGGGGTCAGCCCCAGCATTTT.

This clone was seen a single time. The chain has TRBV2 and TRBJ1-2, with D unclear. Germline-derived CDR1 and CDR2 are SNHLY and FYNNEI. CDR3 length: 14 amino acids. V was trimmed by 6 bases and J by 1 base, leaving 12 bases between them. The CDR3 bases are TGTGCCAGCAGACCCCCACTGGTTAACTATGGCTACACCTTC. Its protein product is CASRPPLVNYGYTF. The full variable domain, with the rest looked up from reference TRBV2 and TRBJ1-2, is EPEVTQTPSHQVTQMGQEVILRCVPISNHLYFYWYRQILGQKVEFLVSFYNNEISEKSEIFDDQFSVERPDGSNFTLKIRSTKLEDSAMYFCASRPPLVNYGYTFGSGTRLTVV.

The chain carries TRBV28 and TRBJ1-2, with 7 bases identical to TRBD1. CDR1 and CDR2 from the germline V gene are MDHEN and SYDVKM. CDR3 length equals 16 residues. Trimming removed 3 bases from V and 3 bases from J; junction bases left unmatched: 10. The CDR3 here is CASSFYLGQADYGYTF. CDR3 nucleotides: TGTGCCAGCAGTTTCTATCTCGGACAGGCGGACTATGGCTACACCTTC.

CDR3 in amino acids: CATSSRDIYTGELFF. In DNA form, the CDR3 reads TGTGCCACCAGCAGCAGGGATATTTACACCGGGGAGCTGTTTTTT. The V gene is TRBV15, the J gene TRBJ2-2; tentatively, D is TRBD1 (5 bases). V was pared by 3 bases and J by 3 bases, with 11 bases between. Germline V gene sequence: CDR1 LNHNV, CDR2 YYDKDF (reference sequence). The CDR3 loop spans 15 amino acids.

This clone was found once. The chain employs TRBV6-2 or TRBV6-3 and TRBJ2-7; 9 bases fit TRBD2. The length of the CDR3 is 19 residues. Germline V lookup: CDR1 MNHEY, CDR2 SVGEGT. The V gene end was trimmed by 5 bases and the J gene end by 0 bases; junction bases not matched to a gene: 17. This CDR3 is CASSPGLANRQRFSYEQYV. For the CDR3, the DNA is TGTGCCAGCAGTCCCGGACTAGCGAATAGACAAAGATTCTCCTACGAGCAGTACGTC.

The gene calls are TRBV5-5 and TRBJ2-3, with 10 bases that match TRBD2. The germline CDR1 and CDR2 sequences are SGHKS and YYEKEE (reference sequence). Germline trimming cut 1 base from V and 0 bases from J; bases unmatched to any gene: 11. CDR3 length: 19 residues. In DNA form, the CDR3 reads TGTGCCAGCAGCTTGTCTAGGACTAGCGGAATTTATAGCACAGATACGCAGTATTTT. Its protein is CASSLSRTSGIYSTDTQYF.

In this sample, this clone turned up a few times. V and J are TRBV27 and TRBJ2-2; D possibly corresponds to TRBD2 (6 bases). This CDR3 has 17 residues. The germline V and J ends were trimmed by 5 bases and 0 bases, with 16 bases remaining between them. Germline V gene data show CDR1 as MNHEY and CDR2 as SMNVEV (reference sequence). The CDR3 coding sequence is TGTGCCAGCAGTAAGGATGCGGGGTTCGCGAACACCGGGGAGCTGTTTTTT. Translated, it gives CASSKDAGFANTGELFF.

V gene TRBV27 combines with J gene TRBJ2-6, with a possible D match to TRBD2 (6 bases). Trimming took off 7 bases at V and 0 bases at J, with 28 bases between the two ends. The CDR3 extends over 21 amino acids. Germline-derived CDR1 and CDR2 are MNHEY and SMNVEV (reference sequence). The CDR3 DNA reads as TGTGCCAGCACCACATCAATGGTGGAGGTGGGACTGCGCTCTGGGGCCAACGTCCTGACTTTC. Encoded protein: CASTTSMVEVGLRSGANVLTF.

CDR3 amino acids: CASSYRSGETEAFF. The CDR3 nucleotides read TGTGCCAGCAGTTATCGGTCAGGGGAGACTGAAGCTTTCTTT. This chain joins TRBV6-2 or TRBV6-3 and TRBJ1-1, with a tentative D call TRBD1 (6 bases). Deletions cut 3 bases from V and 5 bases from J, with 13 bases between. The CDR3 has 14 amino acids. CDR1 MNHEY and CDR2 SVGEGT come from the germline V gene.

This chain joins TRBV9 and TRBJ2-1, with TRBD1 matching over 10 bases. Germline V CDR1 and CDR2: SGDLS, YYNGEE. Unmatched junction bases numbered 9, after V lost 3 bases and J lost 3 bases. The CDR3 is made up of 17 amino acids. The CDR3 DNA is TGTGCCAGCAGCGCCCCCTCCGGGACAGGGGTCTACAATGAGCAGTTCTTC. Translated: CASSAPSGTGVYNEQFF.

Only one count was recorded for this clone. This sample includes further DNA sequences coding for the same CDR3. The gene calls are TRBV3-1 (or the pseudogene TRBV3-2) and TRBJ1-5; TRBD1 aligns across 9 bases. The trim removed 3 bases at V and 6 bases at J, leaving 3 bases unmatched. CDR1 is LGHDT, CDR2 YNNKEL, per germline (reference sequence). The CDR3 length is 14 residues. The CDR3 here is CASSQGQGGQPQHF. CDR3 bases: TGTGCCAGCAGCCAGGGACAGGGCGGTCAGCCCCAGCATTTT.

The chain joins TRBV18 to TRBJ2-5, with D unclear. Looked up from germline, CDR1 is KGHSH and CDR2 is LQKENI. Between the trimmed V and J ends, which lost 3 bases and 4 bases, there was a span of 18 bases. This CDR3 region has 16 residues. CDR3 sequence reads: CASSPLNAPRGETQYF. In DNA, the CDR3 is TGTGCCAGCTCACCTCTGAACGCCCCCAGAGGAGAGACCCAGTACTTC. The entire variable domain, with the rest obtained from reference TRBV18 and TRBJ2-5, is as follows: NAGVMQNPRHLVRRRGQEARLRCSPMKGHSHVYWYRQLPEEGLKFMVYLQKENIIDESGMPKERFSAEFPKEGPSILRIQQVVRGDSAAYFCASSPLNAPRGETQYFGPGTRLLVL.

The V gene is TRBV7-2, the J gene TRBJ2-1; 10 bases are a match to TRBD2. Germline V gene lookup returns CDR1 SGHTA and CDR2 FQGNSA. The ends lost 5 bases at V and 4 bases at J; junction bases unmatched: 17. The CDR3 covers 19 residues. The CDR3 DNA is TGTGCCAGCAGCCAGCAGCCCATGGAGACTAGCGGGTTTTACAATGAGCAGTTCTTC. The encoded protein is CASSQQPMETSGFYNEQFF.

The rearrangement uses TRBV12-3 or TRBV12-4 and TRBJ1-5; weak D call: TRBD1 (5 bases). The CDR3 runs to 13 residues. V dropped 4 bases and J dropped 9 bases, with 13 bases sitting between them. The CDR3 sequence: CASSWVFGGPQHF. CDR3 in DNA: TGTGCCAGCAGTTGGGTTTTCGGGGGGCCCCAGCATTTT.

J is TRBJ1-1 and V is TRBV11-1, with D possibly TRBD1 on 6 matching bases. This CDR3 spans 14 amino acids. With 0 bases removed from V and 2 bases from J, the gap between germline ends came to 7 bases. Germline values: CDR1 SGHAT, CDR2 FQDESV (reference sequence). The CDR3 loop reads CASSLARGNTEAFF. The CDR3 bases are TGTGCCAGCAGCTTAGCCAGGGGTAACACTGAAGCTTTCTTT.

This chain joins TRBV4-3 and TRBJ1-6; tentatively, D is TRBD1 (5 bases). Trimming shortened V by 0 bases and J by 10 bases, and 13 bases separated the two germline ends. Looked up from germline, CDR1 is LGHNA and CDR2 is YSLEER. CDR3 length equals 15 residues. The CDR3 loop is CASSQDRGGRSPLHF. In nucleotides, the CDR3 is TGCGCCAGCAGCCAAGATCGTGGGGGGAGGTCACCCCTCCACTTT.